Each of the 5 T cell receptor beta chains below was sequenced from the same sample in a study of cytomegalovirus exposure and HLA in healthy donors. PCR employed 60 Vbeta and 13 Jbeta primers. Generated by immunoSEQ multiplex PCR, the TCRdb table keeps only in-frame clones and is missing some. The sample carries 250,000 to 350,000 clones, 86% recorded once. Sequencing was performed on PBMCs. The receptors stem from a man between 40 and 49 years old in good health and CMV-seropositive.

To note about this clone: One junction end does not reproduce the germline sequence, and a read error may be involved. The V and J genes are TRBV7-9 and TRBJ2-2; 9 bases are a match to TRBD1. The length of the CDR3 is 16 residues. The germline CDR1 and CDR2 sequences are SEHNR and FQNEAQ (reference sequence). DNA for the CDR3: TGTTCCAGCAGCTTCCGACGGACAGGGGAAGCCGGGGAGCTGTTTTTT. It specifies CSSSFRRTGEAGELFF.

The J gene is TRBJ1-6, the V gene TRBV27; TRBD1 aligns across 9 bases. Trimming removed 4 bases from V and 9 bases from J; junction bases left unmatched: 10. The germline CDR1 and CDR2 sequences are MNHEY and SMNVEV (reference sequence). This CDR3 contains 16 residues. In DNA form, the CDR3 reads TGTGCCAGCAGTTCCTGGGACAGGGTGGGTATTTCACCCCTCCACTTT. As protein: CASSSWDRVGISPLHF.

This chain uses TRBV5-1 with TRBJ2-1, with TRBD2 matching 9 bases. Unmatched junction bases numbered 12, after V lost 3 bases and J lost 8 bases. Germline CDR1 and CDR2: SGHRS and YFSETQ. The CDR3 loop spans 16 amino acids. CDR3 nucleotide sequence: TGCGCCAGCAGCTCCAGGCTAGCGGGAATCCTGGATGAGCAGTTCTTC. Its protein is CASSSRLAGILDEQFF.

V is TRBV18 and J is TRBJ1-2; possibly TRBD1 for D (5 bases). Germline V lookup: CDR1 KGHSH, CDR2 LQKENI. The CDR3 is made up of 14 amino acids. Trimming pared 0 bases from V and 4 bases from J, leaving 9 bases between. CDR3 in amino acids: CASSPPGQGYGYTF. CDR3 coding DNA: TGTGCCAGCTCACCACCAGGGCAGGGCTATGGCTACACCTTC.

The chain combines TRBV10-3 with TRBJ2-3; 8 bases fit TRBD2. Trimming took 10 bases from V and 3 from J; bases not matched to a gene: 9. The length of the CDR3 is 14 residues. Germline CDR1 and CDR2: ENHRY and SYGVKD. The CDR3 sequence is CATNPAGETDTQYF. DNA of the CDR3: TGTGCCACCAACCCAGCGGGGGAGACAGATACGCAGTATTTT.